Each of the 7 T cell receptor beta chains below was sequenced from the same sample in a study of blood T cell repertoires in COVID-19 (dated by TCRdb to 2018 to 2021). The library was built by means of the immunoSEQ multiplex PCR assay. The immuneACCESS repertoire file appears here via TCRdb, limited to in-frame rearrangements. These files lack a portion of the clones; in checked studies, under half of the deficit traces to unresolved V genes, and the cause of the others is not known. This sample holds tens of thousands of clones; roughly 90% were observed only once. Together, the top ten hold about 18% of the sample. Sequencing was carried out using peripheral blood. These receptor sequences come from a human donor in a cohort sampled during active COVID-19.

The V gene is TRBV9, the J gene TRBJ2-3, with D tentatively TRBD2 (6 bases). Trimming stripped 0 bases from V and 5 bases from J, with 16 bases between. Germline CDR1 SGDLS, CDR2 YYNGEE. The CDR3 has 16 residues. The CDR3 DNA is TGTGCCAGCAGCGTAGGTGTGGGAGGCGGCGGAGATACGCAGTATTTT. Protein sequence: CASSVGVGGGGDTQYF.

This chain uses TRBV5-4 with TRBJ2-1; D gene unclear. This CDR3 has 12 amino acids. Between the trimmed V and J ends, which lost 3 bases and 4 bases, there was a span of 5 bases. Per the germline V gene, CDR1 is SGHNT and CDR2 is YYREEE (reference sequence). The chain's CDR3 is CASSSRYNEQFF. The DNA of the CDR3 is TGTGCCAGCAGCTCCCGGTACAATGAGCAGTTCTTC.

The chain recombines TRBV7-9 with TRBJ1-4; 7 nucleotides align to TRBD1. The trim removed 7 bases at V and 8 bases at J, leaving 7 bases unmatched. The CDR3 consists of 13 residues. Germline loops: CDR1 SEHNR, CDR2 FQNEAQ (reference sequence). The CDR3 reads CASTRTTGEKLFF. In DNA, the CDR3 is TGTGCCAGCACCAGGACGACAGGGGAAAAACTGTTTTTT.

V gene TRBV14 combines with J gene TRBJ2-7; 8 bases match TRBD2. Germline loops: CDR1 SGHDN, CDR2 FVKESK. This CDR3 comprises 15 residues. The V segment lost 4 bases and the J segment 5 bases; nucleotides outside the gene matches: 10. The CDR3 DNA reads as TGTGCCAGCAGCCGCTTGGCGGGAGGTGGGGACGAGCAGTACTTC. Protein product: CASSRLAGGGDEQYF.

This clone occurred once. The CDR3 region is CASSPLQGLAGEGEQFF. Here the CDR3 DNA reads TGCGCCAGCAGCCCACTCCAGGGACTAGCGGGAGAGGGTGAGCAGTTCTTC. The V and J genes are TRBV5-1 and TRBJ2-1; 14 nucleotides agree with TRBD2. J was trimmed by 9 bases and V by 4 bases; bases with no gene match: 12. The germline CDR1 and CDR2 sequences are SGHRS and YFSETQ. CDR3 length: 17 amino acids. The entire variable domain, with the rest obtained from reference TRBV5-1 and TRBJ2-1, is as follows: KAGVTQTPRYLIKTRGQQVTLSCSPISGHRSVSWYQQTPGQGLQFLFEYFSETQRNKGNFPGRFSGRQFSNSRSEMNVSTLELGDSALYLCASSPLQGLAGEGEQFFGPGTRLTVL.

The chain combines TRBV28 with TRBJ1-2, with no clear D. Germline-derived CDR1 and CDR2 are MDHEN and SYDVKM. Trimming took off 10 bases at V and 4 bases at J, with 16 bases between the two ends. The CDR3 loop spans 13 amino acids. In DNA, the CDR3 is TGTGCCACCTGGAGGGCCGAACTCTATGGCTACACCTTC. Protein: CATWRAELYGYTF.

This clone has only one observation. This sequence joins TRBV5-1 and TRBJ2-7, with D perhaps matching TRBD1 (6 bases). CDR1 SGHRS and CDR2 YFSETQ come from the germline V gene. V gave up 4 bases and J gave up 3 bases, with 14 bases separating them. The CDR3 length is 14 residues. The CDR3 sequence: CASSRLDSRYEQYF. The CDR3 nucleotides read TGCGCCAGCAGCCGCCTGGACAGCCGCTACGAGCAGTACTTC.